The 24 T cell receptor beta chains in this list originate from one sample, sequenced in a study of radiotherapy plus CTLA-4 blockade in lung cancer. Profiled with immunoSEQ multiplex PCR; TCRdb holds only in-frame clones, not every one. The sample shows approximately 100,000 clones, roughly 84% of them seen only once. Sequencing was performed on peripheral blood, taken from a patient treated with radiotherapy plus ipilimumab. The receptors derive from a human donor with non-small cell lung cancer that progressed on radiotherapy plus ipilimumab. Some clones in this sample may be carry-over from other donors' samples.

For the CDR3, the DNA is TGTGCCAGCAGCTTAGCGGAGGGTTCACCCCTCCACTTT. Its translation is CASSLAEGSPLHF. The chain joins TRBV7-6 to TRBJ1-6; the D is unclear. The CDR3 spans 13 residues. In germline, CDR1 is SGHVS, CDR2 FNYEAQ. Trimming stripped 0 bases from V and 9 bases from J, with 6 bases between.

The CDR3 reads CASSQYRAGTGELFF. DNA for the CDR3: TGTGCCAGCAGCCAGTACAGGGCGGGGACCGGGGAGCTGTTTTTT. V gene TRBV11-2 combines with J gene TRBJ2-2; D may be TRBD1 or TRBD2 (6 bases each). Germline V CDR1 and CDR2: SGHAT, FQNNGV. The length of the CDR3 is 15 residues. V was cut by 5 bases and J by 5 bases, with 15 bases left in between.

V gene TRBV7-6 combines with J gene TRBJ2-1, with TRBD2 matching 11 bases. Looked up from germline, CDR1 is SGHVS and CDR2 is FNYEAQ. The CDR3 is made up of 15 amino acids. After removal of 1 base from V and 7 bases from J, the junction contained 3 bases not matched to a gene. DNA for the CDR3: TGTGCCAGCAGCTTAGGGGCTAGCGGGGGGAATGAGCAGTTCTTC. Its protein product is CASSLGASGGNEQFF.

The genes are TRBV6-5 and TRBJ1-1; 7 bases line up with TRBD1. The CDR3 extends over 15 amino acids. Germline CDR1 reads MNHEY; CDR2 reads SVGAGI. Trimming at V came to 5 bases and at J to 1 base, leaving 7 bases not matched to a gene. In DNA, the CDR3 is TGTGCCAGCAGTCACACCGGGACAGCGAACACTGAAGCTTTCTTT. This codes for CASSHTGTANTEAFF.

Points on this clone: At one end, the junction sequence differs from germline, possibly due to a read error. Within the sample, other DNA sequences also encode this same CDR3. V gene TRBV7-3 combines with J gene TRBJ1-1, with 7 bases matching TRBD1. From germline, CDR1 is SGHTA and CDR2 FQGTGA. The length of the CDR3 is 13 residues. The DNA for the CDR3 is TGTGCCAGTAGCTCGCGACAGGGCACTGAAGCTTTCTTT. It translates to CASSSRQGTEAFF.

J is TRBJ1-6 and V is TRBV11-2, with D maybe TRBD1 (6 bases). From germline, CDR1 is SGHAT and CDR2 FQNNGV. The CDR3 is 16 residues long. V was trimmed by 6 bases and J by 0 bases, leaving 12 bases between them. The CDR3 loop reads CASRQSRGSYNSPLHF. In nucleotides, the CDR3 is TGTGCCAGCAGGCAGTCCAGGGGCTCCTATAATTCACCCCTCCACTTT.

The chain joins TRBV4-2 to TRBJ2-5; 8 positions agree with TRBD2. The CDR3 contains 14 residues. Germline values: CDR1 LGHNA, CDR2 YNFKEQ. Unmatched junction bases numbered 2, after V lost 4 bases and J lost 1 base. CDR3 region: CASSRAGGQETQYF. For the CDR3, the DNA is TGTGCCAGCAGCCGGGCGGGGGGCCAAGAGACCCAGTACTTC.

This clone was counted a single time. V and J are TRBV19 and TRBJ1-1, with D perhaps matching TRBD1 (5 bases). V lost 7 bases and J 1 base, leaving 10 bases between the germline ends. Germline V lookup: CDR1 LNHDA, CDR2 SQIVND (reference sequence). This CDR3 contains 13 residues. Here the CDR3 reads CASKDRGNTEAFF. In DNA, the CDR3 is TGTGCCAGTAAAGATAGGGGGAACACTGAAGCTTTCTTT. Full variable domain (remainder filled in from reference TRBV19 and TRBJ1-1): DGGITQSPKYLFRKEGQNVTLSCEQNLNHDAMYWYRQDPGQGLRLIYYSQIVNDFQKGDIAEGYSVSREKKESFPLTVTSAQKNPTAFYLCASKDRGNTEAFFGQGTRLTVV.

Written as DNA, the CDR3 is TGTGCCAGCAGCTTAAGTCACTACGAGCAGTACTTC. This translates into CASSLSHYEQYF. The gene calls are TRBV7-9 and TRBJ2-7; D is undetermined. Trimming stripped 2 bases from V and 3 bases from J, with 5 bases between. The CDR3 has 12 residues. CDR1 and CDR2 (germline): SEHNR, FQNEAQ (reference sequence).

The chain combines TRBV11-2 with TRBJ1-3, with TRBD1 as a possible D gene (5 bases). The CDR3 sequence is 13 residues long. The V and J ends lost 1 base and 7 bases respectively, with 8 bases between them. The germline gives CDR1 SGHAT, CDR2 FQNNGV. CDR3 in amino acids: CASSLGTSNTIYF. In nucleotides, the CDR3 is TGTGCCAGCAGCTTAGGGACAAGTAACACCATATATTTT.

CDR3 loop: CASSWVNTGELFF. CDR3 bases: TGTGCCAGCAGCTGGGTTAACACCGGGGAGCTGTTTTTT. The gene calls are TRBV11-2 and TRBJ2-2; no clear D. Trimming took off 4 bases at V and 2 bases at J, with 5 bases between the two ends. The germline gives CDR1 SGHAT, CDR2 FQNNGV. The CDR3 runs 13 residues.

The CDR3 DNA follows: TGTGCCAGCAGCCACGACGGGAGCACCGGGGAGCTGTTTTTT. Translating it yields CASSHDGSTGELFF. The chain carries TRBV6-4 and TRBJ2-2, with D tentatively TRBD2 (6 bases). There are 14 residues in the CDR3. Trimming cost V 6 bases and J 4 bases, with 12 bases left between them. The germline CDR1 and CDR2 sequences are MRHNA and SNTAGT.

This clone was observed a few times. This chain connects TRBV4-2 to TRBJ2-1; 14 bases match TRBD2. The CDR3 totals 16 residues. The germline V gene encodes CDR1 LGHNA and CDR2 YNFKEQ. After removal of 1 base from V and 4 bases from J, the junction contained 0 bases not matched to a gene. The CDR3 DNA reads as TGTGCCAGCAGCCAAGGGACTAGCGGGGGGTACAATGAGCAGTTCTTC. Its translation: CASSQGTSGGYNEQFF.

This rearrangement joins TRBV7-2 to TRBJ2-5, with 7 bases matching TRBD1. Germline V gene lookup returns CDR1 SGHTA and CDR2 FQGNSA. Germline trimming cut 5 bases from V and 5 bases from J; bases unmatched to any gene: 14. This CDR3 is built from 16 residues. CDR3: CASSTGTAPIWETQYF. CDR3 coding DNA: TGTGCCAGCAGCACCGGGACAGCCCCGATATGGGAGACCCAGTACTTC. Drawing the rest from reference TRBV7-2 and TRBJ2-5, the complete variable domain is GAGVSQSPSNKVTEKGKDVELRCDPISGHTALYWYRQSLGQGLEFLIYFQGNSAPDKSGLPSDRFSAERTGGSVSTLTIQRTQQEDSAVYLCASSTGTAPIWETQYFGPGTRLLVL.

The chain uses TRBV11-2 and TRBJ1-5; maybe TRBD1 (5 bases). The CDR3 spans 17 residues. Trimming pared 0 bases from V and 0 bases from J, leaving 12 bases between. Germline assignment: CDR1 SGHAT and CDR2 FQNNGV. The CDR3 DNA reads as TGTGCCAGCAGCTTAGATTCCGGGGCGAATAGCAATCAGCCCCAGCATTTT. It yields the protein CASSLDSGANSNQPQHF.

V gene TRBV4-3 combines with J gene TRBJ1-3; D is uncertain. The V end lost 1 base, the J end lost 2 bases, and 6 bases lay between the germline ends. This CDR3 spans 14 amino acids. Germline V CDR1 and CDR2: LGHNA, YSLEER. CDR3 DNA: TGCGCCAGCAGCCAAGGGGTTACTGGAAACACCATATATTTT. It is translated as CASSQGVTGNTIYF.

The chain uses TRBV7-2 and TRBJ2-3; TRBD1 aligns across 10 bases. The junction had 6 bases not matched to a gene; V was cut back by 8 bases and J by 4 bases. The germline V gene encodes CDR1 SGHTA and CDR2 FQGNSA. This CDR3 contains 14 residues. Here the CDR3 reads CASGGQGFPDTQYF. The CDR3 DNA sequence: TGTGCCAGCGGGGGACAGGGGTTTCCAGATACGCAGTATTTT.

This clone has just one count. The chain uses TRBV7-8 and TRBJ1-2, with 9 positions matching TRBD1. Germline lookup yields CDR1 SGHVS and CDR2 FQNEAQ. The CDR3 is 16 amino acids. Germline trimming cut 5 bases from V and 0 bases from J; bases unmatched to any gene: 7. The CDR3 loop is CASSPIRTGANYGYTF. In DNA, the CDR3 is TGTGCCAGCAGCCCCATACGGACAGGGGCTAACTATGGCTACACCTTC.

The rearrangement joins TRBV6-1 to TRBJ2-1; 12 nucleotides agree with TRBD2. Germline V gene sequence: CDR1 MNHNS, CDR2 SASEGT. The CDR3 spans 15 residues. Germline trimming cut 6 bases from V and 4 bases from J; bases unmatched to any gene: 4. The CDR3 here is CASSSLAGGYNEQFF. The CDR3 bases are TGTGCCAGCAGCTCCCTAGCGGGGGGGTACAATGAGCAGTTCTTC.

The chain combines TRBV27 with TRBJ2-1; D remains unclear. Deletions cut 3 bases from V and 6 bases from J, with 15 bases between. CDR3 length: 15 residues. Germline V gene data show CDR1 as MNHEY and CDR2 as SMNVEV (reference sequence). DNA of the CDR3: TGTGCCAGCAGTTTCTTATCTGATTCGGGCAATGAGCAGTTCTTC. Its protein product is CASSFLSDSGNEQFF.

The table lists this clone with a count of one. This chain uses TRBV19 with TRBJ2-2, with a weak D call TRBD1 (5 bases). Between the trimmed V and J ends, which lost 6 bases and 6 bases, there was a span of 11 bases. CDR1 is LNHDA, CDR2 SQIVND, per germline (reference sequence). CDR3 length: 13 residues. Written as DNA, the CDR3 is TGTGCCAGTAGACCGCAGGGCCCCGGGGAGCTGTTTTTT. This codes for CASRPQGPGELFF.

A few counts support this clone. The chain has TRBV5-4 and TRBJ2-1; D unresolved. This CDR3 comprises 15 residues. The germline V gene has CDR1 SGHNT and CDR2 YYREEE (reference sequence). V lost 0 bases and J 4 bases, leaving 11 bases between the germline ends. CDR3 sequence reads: CASSLDRRKYNEQFF. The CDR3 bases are TGTGCCAGCAGCTTGGATAGGCGGAAATACAATGAGCAGTTCTTC.

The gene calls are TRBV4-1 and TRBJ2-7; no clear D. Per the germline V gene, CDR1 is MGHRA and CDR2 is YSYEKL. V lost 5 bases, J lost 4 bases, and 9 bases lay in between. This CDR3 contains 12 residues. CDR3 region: CASSSPNYEQYF. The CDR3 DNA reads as TGCGCCAGCAGCTCCCCCAATTACGAGCAGTACTTC.

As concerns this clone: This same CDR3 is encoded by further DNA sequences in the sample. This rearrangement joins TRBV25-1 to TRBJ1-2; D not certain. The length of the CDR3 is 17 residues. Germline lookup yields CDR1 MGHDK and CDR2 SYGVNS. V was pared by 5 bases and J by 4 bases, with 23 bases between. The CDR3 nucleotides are TGTGCCAGCAGTAGATATGGAGGTAATGGCCCGGGCTATGGCTACACCTTC. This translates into CASSRYGGNGPGYGYTF.